The source of this TCR beta chain is a study of blood T cells in healthy people across ages. CDR1 and CDR2 (germline): SNHLY, FYNNEI. Losses at the gene ends were 6 bases for V and 7 bases for J; bases not matched to a gene: 4. There are 13 residues in the CDR3. Sample-barcoded 5' priming and a J-beta primer mix drove a second PCR of roughly 6 to 12 cycles. TCRdb re-called the 5' RACE reads through MiXCR, storing one row per CDR3 protein. The sample holds around 900,000 distinct CDR3 sequences, roughly 51% seen once. The sequencing sample was made of blood. The chain is built from TRBV2 and TRBJ2-4; 9 nucleotides match TRBD1. The TCR comes from a woman aged 60-70 years in good health. This CDR3 reads CASRSDRGNIQYF. For the CDR3, the DNA is TGTGCCAGCAGGTCAGACAGGGGGAACATTCAGTACTTC.